This T cell receptor beta chain was observed in a study of technical replicates of blood from a handful of donors. TCRdb's table, derived via immunoSEQ multiplex PCR, lists solely in-frame clones and lacks some. The sample lists about 81,000 clones, 80% to 95% occurring once. This CDR3 spans 14 amino acids. Germline V gene lookup returns CDR1 MNHNS and CDR2 SASEGT. Losses at the gene ends were 6 bases for V and 1 base for J; bases not matched to a gene: 4. This TCR was sampled from a human donor in good health. The chain couples TRBV6-1 to TRBJ1-2; 8 bases fit TRBD1. The sample taken for sequencing was T cells isolated from PBMCs. CDR3 coding DNA: TGTGCCAGCAGAACGGGACAGGATAACTATGGCTACACCTTC. Its protein is CASRTGQDNYGYTF.